The rows below give T cell receptor beta chains drawn from one sample of a study of response to subunit inactivated influenza vaccine. Via MiXCR, TCRdb re-called the RT-PCR reads, giving one row per CDR3 protein. The sample holds 300,000 to 350,000 distinct CDR3 sequences; 20% to 25% are singletons and the top ten take more than 8.5%. The material sequenced was PBMCs from blood, taken 21 months after vaccination. These TCRs come from a man between 50 and 69 years old who received an inactivated influenza vaccine. CDR3s include the opening cysteine and the closing phenylalanine or tryptophan. The order of the fields is V gene, J gene, D gene, clone size, CDR3 DNA, CDR3 protein. A D gene is named only where the DNA matches it firmly. Clone size is stated in some rows and not others, as once, few, many or a class when expanded.

v_call: TRBV7-2
j_call: TRBJ1-4
d_call: NA
clone_size: many
cdr3_nt: TGTGCCAGCAGCTCAGGGGTGGGCATGAACGGAAAACTGTTTTTT
cdr3_aa: CASSSGVGMNGKLFF

v_call: TRBV5-1
j_call: TRBJ2-3
d_call: NA
clone_size: few
cdr3_nt: TGCGCCAGCAGCTTCAACTCCGCTAGCACAGATACGCAGTATTTT
cdr3_aa: CASSFNSASTDTQYF

v_call: TRBV5-1
j_call: TRBJ1-4
d_call: TRBD1
clone_size: many
cdr3_nt: TGCGCCAGCAGCTTGGGACAGGGTCGCGAAAAACTGTTTTTT
cdr3_aa: CASSLGQGREKLFF

v_call: TRBV21-1
j_call: TRBJ1-2
d_call: NA
clone_size: few
cdr3_nt: TGTGCCAGCAGCACCAAAGCGTACCCACGGGGCTATGGCTACACCTTC
cdr3_aa: CASSTKAYPRGYGYTF

v_call: TRBV7-8
j_call: TRBJ1-1
d_call: NA
clone_size: few
cdr3_nt: TGTGCCAGCAGCTCGAGCCGTGGGGCAGGGGTCTTAAACACTGAAGCTTTCTTT
cdr3_aa: CASSSSRGAGVLNTEAFF

v_call: TRBV6-2/TRBV6-3
j_call: TRBJ1-4
d_call: TRBD1
clone_size: NA
cdr3_nt: TGTGCCAGCAGTGAGACAGGGGGTAATGAAAAACTGTTTTTT
cdr3_aa: CASSETGGNEKLFF

v_call: TRBV12-3/TRBV12-4
j_call: TRBJ2-3
d_call: TRBD2
clone_size: NA
cdr3_nt: TGTGCCAGCAGTTTCCTAATAGCGGGGGAAGAGGGCACAGATACGCAGTATTTT
cdr3_aa: CASSFLIAGEEGTDTQYF

v_call: TRBV20-1
j_call: TRBJ2-7
d_call: NA
clone_size: few
cdr3_nt: TGCAGTGCTAGTGCCCCCTCGTACGAGCAGTACTTC
cdr3_aa: CSASAPSYEQYF

v_call: TRBV11-2
j_call: TRBJ2-6
d_call: TRBD1
clone_size: NA
cdr3_nt: TGTGCCAGCAGCGACCCGGGACAGGGGGTCTCTGGGGCCAACGTCCTGACTTTC
cdr3_aa: CASSDPGQGVSGANVLTF

v_call: TRBV5-1
j_call: TRBJ1-2
d_call: NA
clone_size: NA
cdr3_nt: TGCGCCAGCAGCTTGGCCGGAATGGAGTATGGCTACACCTTC
cdr3_aa: CASSLAGMEYGYTF

v_call: TRBV6-2/TRBV6-3
j_call: TRBJ2-7
d_call: NA
clone_size: NA
cdr3_nt: TGTGCCAGCAGTTACTCTTCCCGATACGAGCAGTACTTC
cdr3_aa: CASSYSSRYEQYF

v_call: TRBV12-3/TRBV12-4
j_call: TRBJ2-2
d_call: NA
clone_size: many
cdr3_nt: TGTGCCAGCCGGGGCACCGGGGAGCTGTTTTTT
cdr3_aa: CASRGTGELFF

v_call: TRBV20-1
j_call: TRBJ1-1
d_call: NA
clone_size: few
cdr3_nt: TGCAGTGCTAGAGATCGCCGGACCGACACTGAAGCTTTCTTT
cdr3_aa: CSARDRRTDTEAFF

v_call: TRBV7-2
j_call: TRBJ2-1
d_call: NA
clone_size: few
cdr3_nt: TGTGCCAGCAGCTCGCAGGCGAGCTCCTACAATGAGCAGTTCTTC
cdr3_aa: CASSSQASSYNEQFF

v_call: TRBV5-1
j_call: TRBJ2-7
d_call: NA
clone_size: NA
cdr3_nt: TGCGCCAGCAGCTTGTTGAGTAGTTACGAGCAGTACTTC
cdr3_aa: CASSLLSSYEQYF

v_call: TRBV20-1
j_call: TRBJ2-6
d_call: TRBD2
clone_size: few
cdr3_nt: TGCAGTGCTAGTGGGGCTAGCGGGAGACCTGGGGCCAACGTCCTGACTTTC
cdr3_aa: CSASGASGRPGANVLTF

v_call: TRBV6-2/TRBV6-3
j_call: TRBJ2-3
d_call: NA
clone_size: NA
cdr3_nt: TGTGCCAGCAAAAAAGGGGGCACAGATACGCAGTATTTT
cdr3_aa: CASKKGGTDTQYF

v_call: TRBV4-3
j_call: TRBJ1-2
d_call: NA
clone_size: NA
cdr3_nt: TGCGCCAGCAGCCAAGAGGCCTCCTGGACTGCGGGCGGGCTTAACTATGGCTACACCTTC
cdr3_aa: CASSQEASWTAGGLNYGYTF

v_call: TRBV12-3/TRBV12-4
j_call: TRBJ1-1
d_call: TRBD1
clone_size: few
cdr3_nt: TGTGCCAGCAGTGCGGGACAGGGGGCACTATACACTGAAGCTTTCTTT
cdr3_aa: CASSAGQGALYTEAFF

v_call: TRBV15
j_call: TRBJ1-3
d_call: NA
clone_size: NA
cdr3_nt: TGTGCCACCAGCAGAGCCCTGACTGGAAACACCATATATTTT
cdr3_aa: CATSRALTGNTIYF

v_call: TRBV5-1
j_call: TRBJ1-2
d_call: NA
clone_size: NA
cdr3_nt: TGCGCCAGCAGCTACCCATGGGAAAATGGCTACACCTTC
cdr3_aa: CASSYPWENGYTF

v_call: TRBV2
j_call: TRBJ2-1
d_call: NA
clone_size: NA
cdr3_nt: TGTGCCAGCAGCGCCGGGGGTGACAGAAACAATGAGCAGTTCTTC
cdr3_aa: CASSAGGDRNNEQFF

v_call: TRBV12-3/TRBV12-4
j_call: TRBJ1-1
d_call: TRBD1
clone_size: NA
cdr3_nt: TGTGCCAGCAGTCAACAGGGGGCGTTTTTCGAAGCTTTCTTT
cdr3_aa: CASSQQGAFFEAFF

v_call: TRBV12-3/TRBV12-4
j_call: TRBJ1-4
d_call: NA
clone_size: NA
cdr3_nt: TGTGCCAGCAGTTTAACCACTGATGAAAAACTGTTTTTT
cdr3_aa: CASSLTTDEKLFF

v_call: TRBV20-1
j_call: TRBJ2-7
d_call: NA
clone_size: NA
cdr3_nt: TGCAGTCCCACCCGAGACAGGACCCACGAGCAGTACTTC
cdr3_aa: CSPTRDRTHEQYF

v_call: TRBV10-1
j_call: TRBJ2-2
d_call: NA
clone_size: NA
cdr3_nt: TGCGCCAGCAGTGTGGTAACTAGCGGGGAGCTGTTTTTT
cdr3_aa: CASSVVTSGELFF

v_call: TRBV12-3/TRBV12-4
j_call: TRBJ2-7
d_call: TRBD2
clone_size: NA
cdr3_nt: TGTGCCAGCAGTTTAAGGACTGGGGGGGACGAGCAGTACTTC
cdr3_aa: CASSLRTGGDEQYF

v_call: TRBV27
j_call: TRBJ2-5
d_call: NA
clone_size: NA
cdr3_nt: TGTGCCAGCAGTTTTGGGCAGGGGAAGACCCAGTACTTC
cdr3_aa: CASSFGQGKTQYF

v_call: TRBV3-1
j_call: TRBJ2-4
d_call: TRBD1
clone_size: NA
cdr3_nt: TGTGCCAGCAGCCAAGGCCAAGGGGGCCCTATCATTCAGTACTTC
cdr3_aa: CASSQGQGGPIIQYF

v_call: TRBV4-3
j_call: TRBJ2-7
d_call: NA
clone_size: NA
cdr3_nt: TGCGCCAGCAGCCAAGAACGTCTAGCGTTCTCCGAGCAGTACTTC
cdr3_aa: CASSQERLAFSEQYF

v_call: TRBV7-3
j_call: TRBJ2-5
d_call: TRBD2
clone_size: NA
cdr3_nt: TGTGCCAGCAGCTTAAGCGGGGGGCGGCAAGAGACCCAGTACTTC
cdr3_aa: CASSLSGGRQETQYF

v_call: TRBV10-2
j_call: TRBJ2-2
d_call: NA
clone_size: many
cdr3_nt: TGCGCCAGCAGTGATCAGCACCGGGGACGAGAGCTGTTTTTT
cdr3_aa: CASSDQHRGRELFF

v_call: TRBV7-2
j_call: TRBJ2-2
d_call: NA
clone_size: few
cdr3_nt: TGTGCCAGCAGCTTAAGGACAGCCGCGAACACCGGGGAGCTGTTTTTT
cdr3_aa: CASSLRTAANTGELFF

v_call: TRBV7-2
j_call: TRBJ1-2
d_call: NA
clone_size: many
cdr3_nt: TGTGCCAGCAGCTTAACGGGGCCGGGGTATGGCTACACCTTC
cdr3_aa: CASSLTGPGYGYTF

v_call: TRBV19
j_call: TRBJ1-2
d_call: NA
clone_size: many
cdr3_nt: TGTGCCAGTAGTATAGATCGAGTTTGGGTCTATGGCTACACCTTC
cdr3_aa: CASSIDRVWVYGYTF

v_call: TRBV6-1
j_call: TRBJ1-4
d_call: NA
clone_size: few
cdr3_nt: TGTGCCAGCAGTGAAGGACAGGCGGCAACTAATGAAAAACTGTTTTTT
cdr3_aa: CASSEGQAATNEKLFF

v_call: TRBV15
j_call: TRBJ1-4
d_call: TRBD1
clone_size: many
cdr3_nt: TGTGCCACCAGCAGGCGGGCAGGGACAGTGCAAGCGACTAATGAAAAACTGTTTTTT
cdr3_aa: CATSRRAGTVQATNEKLFF

v_call: TRBV24-1
j_call: TRBJ2-2
d_call: TRBD1
clone_size: NA
cdr3_nt: TGTGCCACCAGTGAGGACAGGGGGCATTACGCCGGGGAGCTGTTTTTT
cdr3_aa: CATSEDRGHYAGELFF

v_call: TRBV14
j_call: TRBJ1-1
d_call: NA
clone_size: many
cdr3_nt: TGTGCCAGCAGCCACCTCAACAGGGTCCAGGGGACTGAAGCTTTCTTT
cdr3_aa: CASSHLNRVQGTEAFF

v_call: TRBV5-5
j_call: TRBJ2-7
d_call: NA
clone_size: few
cdr3_nt: TGTGCCAGCAGCTTCTCCGCCCTGGAGCAGTACTTC
cdr3_aa: CASSFSALEQYF

v_call: TRBV4-3
j_call: TRBJ1-1
d_call: NA
clone_size: many
cdr3_nt: TGCGCCAGCAGCCAAGGCAGGGCGAACACTGAAGCTTTCTTT
cdr3_aa: CASSQGRANTEAFF

v_call: TRBV5-1
j_call: TRBJ1-4
d_call: NA
clone_size: many
cdr3_nt: TGCGCCAGCAGCCCCACCAGGACTAATGAAAAACTGTTTTTT
cdr3_aa: CASSPTRTNEKLFF

v_call: TRBV28
j_call: TRBJ1-2
d_call: NA
clone_size: few
cdr3_nt: TGTGCCAGCAGTTTATCGTTAGACTATGGCTACACCTTC
cdr3_aa: CASSLSLDYGYTF

v_call: TRBV14
j_call: TRBJ1-2
d_call: NA
clone_size: NA
cdr3_nt: TGTGCCAGCAGCCCCTTGGGGGGGGCAGGGGGCTACACCTTC
cdr3_aa: CASSPLGGAGGYTF

v_call: TRBV20-1
j_call: TRBJ2-1
d_call: TRBD2
clone_size: NA
cdr3_nt: TGCAGTGCTAGGGTACTAGCGGGAGATACAACAGGCTATGAGCAGTTCTTC
cdr3_aa: CSARVLAGDTTGYEQFF

v_call: TRBV5-1
j_call: TRBJ2-3
d_call: NA
clone_size: NA
cdr3_nt: TGCGCCAGCAGGGTATTTGGAGATACGCAGTATTTT
cdr3_aa: CASRVFGDTQYF

v_call: TRBV9
j_call: TRBJ2-3
d_call: NA
clone_size: few
cdr3_nt: TGTGCCAGCAGCGCCACTAGCACAGATACGCAGTATTTT
cdr3_aa: CASSATSTDTQYF

v_call: TRBV7-2
j_call: TRBJ1-2
d_call: TRBD1
clone_size: NA
cdr3_nt: TGTGCCAGCAGCCCAGGGACAGGCCTGATCTATGGCTACACCTTC
cdr3_aa: CASSPGTGLIYGYTF

v_call: TRBV11-2
j_call: TRBJ2-3
d_call: NA
clone_size: NA
cdr3_nt: TGTGCCAGCAGCGCCCGAGGGGGGAGGGCCTTTGTGACAGATACGCAGTATTTT
cdr3_aa: CASSARGGRAFVTDTQYF

v_call: TRBV7-2
j_call: TRBJ2-2
d_call: NA
clone_size: NA
cdr3_nt: TGTGCCAACAGCTTATTACCGGACACCGGGGAGCTGTTTTTT
cdr3_aa: CANSLLPDTGELFF

v_call: TRBV3-1
j_call: TRBJ2-5
d_call: NA
clone_size: few
cdr3_nt: TGTGCCAGCAGCCTCTACAGGGAGAACCATGGCCAGTACTTC
cdr3_aa: CASSLYRENHGQYF

v_call: TRBV20-1
j_call: TRBJ1-2
d_call: NA
clone_size: NA
cdr3_nt: TGCAGTGCCCCTCCAGATGGGCCTTGGGGCTACACCTTC
cdr3_aa: CSAPPDGPWGYTF

v_call: TRBV6-2/TRBV6-3
j_call: TRBJ2-6
d_call: NA
clone_size: NA
cdr3_nt: TGTGCCAGCAGAACAGGGGCCAACGTCCTGACTTTC
cdr3_aa: CASRTGANVLTF

v_call: TRBV11-3
j_call: TRBJ2-1
d_call: NA
clone_size: once
cdr3_nt: TGTGCCAGCAGCTTAGGACTCACGGCGGCTACCTACAATGAGCAGTTCTTC
cdr3_aa: CASSLGLTAATYNEQFF

v_call: TRBV6-1
j_call: TRBJ2-1
d_call: TRBD2
clone_size: NA
cdr3_nt: TGTGCCAGCAGCGGGAGCGGGAGCCCCTACAATGAGCAGTTCTTC
cdr3_aa: CASSGSGSPYNEQFF

v_call: TRBV5-1
j_call: TRBJ1-5
d_call: NA
clone_size: NA
cdr3_nt: TGCGCCAGCAGCTTGGAAGGCGGGGGATCTCAGCCCCAGCATTTT
cdr3_aa: CASSLEGGGSQPQHF